The present T cell receptor (beta chain) was sequenced within a study of OX40 agonist ivuxolimab in advanced cancers. For the study at large: It was permissible to have had prior anti-PD-1, anti-PD-L1 or anti-CTLA-4 therapy, and around 40% had some. Study-level points and caveats: There were also nonresponders showing low normalized T-cell clonal expansion. In CD8+ T cells, expanded clones were on average more numerous than in CD4+. Patients with a partial response at 0.1-3.0 mg/kg had among the lowest clonal expansion.

Clones were sequenced by immunoSEQ multiplex PCR, and TCRdb holds only the in-frame ones, with some missing. The data contain about 50,000 clones, about 89% of them singletons. This CDR3 is 15 amino acids long. Per germline, CDR1 MNHEY and CDR2 SVGAGI. With 4 bases clipped from V and 7 bases from J, the junction kept 12 bases outside the gene matches. For this clone: Antigen specificity is unknown.

The V call is TRBV6-5, the J call TRBJ2-5, with 7 nucleotides matching TRBD2. The TCR sequence derives from an adult with an advanced solid tumor such as melanoma, head and neck, liver or kidney cancer. The sample here was CD4+ or CD8+ T cells sorted from blood, taken in a trial of the OX40 agonist ivuxolimab. The CDR3 sequence is CASSFIAGLLWTQYF. CDR3 DNA: TGTGCCAGCAGTTTTATAGCGGGCCTGCTTTGGACCCAGTACTTC.